This is a list of T cell receptor beta chains from one sample in a study of blood T cell repertoires in COVID-19. Data came from immunoSEQ multiplex PCR; TCRdb stores just in-frame clones and leaves some out. The sample records about 220,000 clones, just over 85% being singletons. The sequenced material came from PBMCs or T cells enriched from blood (not recorded which). The receptors originated from a woman between 40 and 50 years old with acute COVID-19. CDR3s include the opening cysteine and the closing phenylalanine or tryptophan. The D gene is left open where the match is weak. Only part of the rows carry a size: once, few, many, or a class if the clone is expanded.

V: TRBV5-6; size: once; D: NA; J: TRBJ1-2; DNA: TGTGCCAGCAGCTTGAGAGAGGGCTATGGCTACACCTTC; CDR3: CASSLREGYGYTF
V: TRBV6-4; size: NA; D: TRBD1; J: TRBJ2-2; DNA: TGTGCCAGCAGTCCCGACAGGGTTACCGGGGAGCTGTTTTTT; CDR3: CASSPDRVTGELFF
V: TRBV12-5; size: NA; D: NA; J: TRBJ1-3; DNA: TGTGCTAGTGGCTCCTCTGGAAACACCATATATTTT; CDR3: CASGSSGNTIYF
V: TRBV4-2; size: NA; D: TRBD1; J: TRBJ1-2; DNA: TGTGCCAGCAGCCAAGTGGGACAGTACTATGGCTACACCTTC; CDR3: CASSQVGQYYGYTF
V: TRBV15; size: NA; D: TRBD1; J: TRBJ2-2; DNA: TGTGCCACCAGCGAGGGCAGGGGGACCGGGGAGCTGTTTTTT; CDR3: CATSEGRGTGELFF
V: TRBV29-1; size: NA; D: TRBD1; J: TRBJ2-6; DNA: TGCAGCGTTTCAGGGGGCGCTGGGGCCAACGTCCTGACTTTC; CDR3: CSVSGGAGANVLTF
V: TRBV5-1; size: once; D: TRBD1; J: TRBJ1-2; DNA: TGCGCCAGCAGCTTGGTCGGAGGGGGCGATGGCTACACCTTC; CDR3: CASSLVGGGDGYTF
V: TRBV27; size: NA; D: TRBD1; J: TRBJ1-5; DNA: TGTGCCAGCAGAGTCACAGGGGGCAATCAGCCCCAGCATTTT; CDR3: CASRVTGGNQPQHF
V: TRBV9; size: NA; D: NA; J: TRBJ2-3; DNA: TGTGCCAGCAGCGTTGCGGACTGGAGCACAGATACGCAGTATTTT; CDR3: CASSVADWSTDTQYF
V: TRBV6-5; size: NA; D: TRBD1; J: TRBJ2-2; DNA: TGTGCCACCTGGACAGGTTCCACCGGGGAGCTGTTTTTT; CDR3: CATWTGSTGELFF
V: TRBV7-6; size: NA; D: TRBD1; J: TRBJ2-6; DNA: TGTGCCAGCAGCTTAGTTGTCAGGGGGTCTGGGGCCAACGTCCTGACTTTC; CDR3: CASSLVVRGSGANVLTF
V: TRBV6-2/TRBV6-3; size: NA; D: NA; J: TRBJ2-7; DNA: TGTGCCAGCAGTTACAGCAGGGGTCACGAGCAGTACTTC; CDR3: CASSYSRGHEQYF
V: TRBV5-1; size: NA; D: TRBD2; J: TRBJ2-1; DNA: TGCGCCAGCAGCTTGGTGTCGGGGGGGAACTACAATGAGCAGTTCTTC; CDR3: CASSLVSGGNYNEQFF
V: TRBV5-1; size: NA; D: NA; J: TRBJ2-1; DNA: TGCGCCAGCAGCTTGCACGGGGGTCCTTACAATGAGCAGTTCTTC; CDR3: CASSLHGGPYNEQFF
V: TRBV10-3; size: NA; D: NA; J: TRBJ2-1; DNA: TGTGCCATCAGTGTAACGGATGAGCAGTTCTTC; CDR3: CAISVTDEQFF
V: TRBV5-1; size: NA; D: NA; J: TRBJ2-7; DNA: TGCGCCAGCAGCTTGGACGCAAAAGCGTACGAGCAGTACTTC; CDR3: CASSLDAKAYEQYF
V: TRBV6-5; size: NA; D: TRBD1; J: TRBJ2-2; DNA: TGTGCCAGCAGGCTCCAGGGGGTGAACACCGGGGAGCTGTTTTTT; CDR3: CASRLQGVNTGELFF
V: TRBV3-1/TRBV3-2; size: NA; D: NA; J: TRBJ1-2; DNA: TGTGCCAGCAGCCAAGTTAACGGGGGACATGGCTACACCTTC; CDR3: CASSQVNGGHGYTF